What follows are 27 T cell receptor beta chains derived from one specimen sequenced in a study of control samples from healthy donors and cancer patients. The data were produced by immunoSEQ multiplex PCR, yet TCRdb's version contains in-frame clones alone and is incomplete. The table includes about 120,000 clones, approximately 87% detected once. Sequencing was performed on PBMCs. Every receptor here comes from a woman aged 60-75 years with lung cancer.

The rearrangement uses TRBV10-3 and TRBJ2-1; perhaps D is TRBD1 or TRBD2 (5 bases each). The germline V and J ends were trimmed by 3 bases and 7 bases, with 7 bases remaining between them. Germline CDR1 reads ENHRY; CDR2 reads SYGVKD. The CDR3 runs 12 residues. The DNA for the CDR3 is TGTGCCATCAGTGATTGGGGGAATGAGCAGTTCTTC. This gives the protein CAISDWGNEQFF.

The rearrangement joins TRBV28 to TRBJ1-5; D unclear. The CDR3 runs to 14 residues. The germline CDR1 and CDR2 sequences are MDHEN and SYDVKM. V gave up 5 bases and J gave up 0 bases, with 8 bases separating them. The CDR3 sequence is CASSILDSNQPQHF. CDR3 bases: TGTGCCAGCAGTATACTGGATAGCAATCAGCCCCAGCATTTT. The full variable domain, rest sourced from reference TRBV28 and TRBJ1-5, is DVKVTQSSRYLVKRTGEKVFLECVQDMDHENMFWYRQDPGLGLRLIYFSYDVKMKEKGDIPEGYSVSREKKERFSLILESASTNQTSMYLCASSILDSNQPQHFGDGTRLSIL.

This chain uses TRBV20-1 with TRBJ1-1; no clear D gene. This CDR3 has 13 residues. Per the germline V gene, CDR1 is DFQATT and CDR2 is SNEGSKA (reference sequence). V gave up 3 bases and J gave up 0 bases, with 8 bases separating them. This CDR3 reads CSASRQLNTEAFF. The CDR3, as DNA: TGCAGTGCTAGTCGGCAGCTGAACACTGAAGCTTTCTTT.

The V gene is TRBV5-4, the J gene TRBJ2-1; D not certain. CDR3 size: 14 residues. Germline values: CDR1 SGHNT, CDR2 YYREEE (reference sequence). Trimming pared 2 bases from V and 8 bases from J, leaving 14 bases between. The CDR3 bases are TGTGCCAGCAGCTTACCTACAAGTCCCCATGAGCAGTTCTTC. This translates into CASSLPTSPHEQFF.

Remarks on this clone: The junction differs from germline at one of its ends, possibly a read error. The chain combines TRBV7-7 with TRBJ2-3; 10 bases align to TRBD2. Germline CDR1 is SSHAT and CDR2 is FNYEAQ (reference sequence). The CDR3 sequence is 16 residues long. CDR3 bases: TGTGCTAGCAGCTTAATGGCTAGCGGGAGCTCAGATACGCAGTATTTT. Residues: CASSLMASGSSDTQYF.

This clone turned up a few times. The chain carries TRBV7-9 and TRBJ2-1; TRBD2 might be the D (8 bases). The length of the CDR3 is 17 residues. V dropped 3 bases and J dropped 5 bases, with 20 bases sitting between them. Germline V CDR1 and CDR2: SEHNR, FQNEAQ (reference sequence). The CDR3 sequence: CASSLGKRGTADNEQFF. The CDR3 DNA is TGTGCCAGCAGCTTGGGCAAGCGGGGGACAGCAGACAATGAGCAGTTCTTC.

The chain uses TRBV14 and TRBJ1-1; a possible D gene is TRBD1 (5 bases). The V and J ends lost 1 base and 10 bases respectively, with 10 bases between them. CDR1 is SGHDN and CDR2 is FVKESK in the germline V gene. The CDR3 totals 12 residues. The CDR3 sequence is CASSQVGTRAFF. For the CDR3, the DNA is TGTGCCAGCAGCCAAGTAGGGACGAGAGCTTTCTTT.

V and J are TRBV7-8 and TRBJ1-2; D call uncertain. Looked up from germline, CDR1 is SGHVS and CDR2 is FQNEAQ. The CDR3 consists of 16 residues. V was shortened by 0 bases and J by 0 bases, with 11 bases between the two germline ends. CDR3 amino acids: CASSLALGSPNYGYTF. DNA for the CDR3: TGTGCCAGCAGCTTAGCATTAGGTTCCCCTAACTATGGCTACACCTTC.

The J gene is TRBJ2-7, the V gene TRBV4-2; D unclear. V dropped 0 bases and J dropped 2 bases, with 11 bases sitting between them. The germline gives CDR1 LGHNA, CDR2 YNFKEQ. The CDR3 extends over 15 amino acids. The DNA of the CDR3 is TGTGCCAGCAGCCAAGATTTAACCAATCCCTACGAGCAGTACTTC. Encoded protein: CASSQDLTNPYEQYF.

The chain recombines TRBV19 with TRBJ1-5; 8 positions match TRBD1. Germline loops: CDR1 LNHDA, CDR2 SQIVND (reference sequence). CDR3 length equals 16 residues. Trimming at V came to 4 bases and at J to 3 bases, leaving 8 bases not matched to a gene. CDR3 sequence reads: CASSRRTGTDNQPQHF. CDR3 bases: TGTGCCAGTAGTAGGAGGACAGGGACGGACAATCAGCCCCAGCATTTT.

The rearrangement joins TRBV9 to TRBJ1-2; 7 nucleotides align to TRBD1. In germline, CDR1 is SGDLS, CDR2 YYNGEE. Trimming took 3 bases from V and 2 from J; bases not matched to a gene: 7. The CDR3 runs 15 residues. CDR3 DNA sequence: TGTGCCAGCAGCGGCACCGGGACAGAAAACTATGGCTACACCTTC. This gives the protein CASSGTGTENYGYTF.

The chain links TRBV25-1 to TRBJ1-2; TRBD1 is a possible D gene (6 bases). The length of the CDR3 is 14 residues. V lost 6 bases, J lost 4 bases, and 15 bases lay in between. The germline CDR1 and CDR2 sequences are MGHDK and SYGVNS. For the CDR3, the DNA is TGTGCCAGCAGCGAGATTGGACAGATCTATGGCTACACCTTC. Translation gives CASSEIGQIYGYTF.

The chain uses TRBV5-1 and TRBJ2-6; TRBD1 agrees at 8 bases. The CDR3 has 17 amino acids. Trimming cost V 1 base and J 0 bases; bases outside gene matches: 3. Germline V gives CDR1 SGHRS, CDR2 YFSETQ. CDR3 amino acids: CASSLRTGSSGANVLTF. Here the CDR3 DNA reads TGCGCCAGCAGCTTGCGGACAGGGAGCTCTGGGGCCAACGTCCTGACTTTC.

This clone occurred a few times. The V gene is TRBV21-1, the J gene TRBJ1-1. TRBV21-1 is a pseudogene locus. The CDR3 covers 15 residues. CDR3: CASSKSSPKNTEAFF. The CDR3 nucleotides read TGTGCCAGCAGCAAATCTAGTCCCAAGAACACTGAAGCTTTCTTT.

CDR3 residues: CASRPGGVYTEAFF. In DNA, the CDR3 is TGTGCCAGCAGGCCGGGAGGGGTATACACTGAAGCTTTCTTT. The gene calls are TRBV28 and TRBJ1-1, with a possible D match to TRBD1 (5 bases). CDR3 length: 14 amino acids. Trimming took off 6 bases at V and 3 bases at J, with 14 bases between the two ends. Germline CDR1 MDHEN, CDR2 SYDVKM.

The V and J genes are TRBV3-1 (or the pseudogene TRBV3-2) and TRBJ2-3; D is possibly TRBD2 (6 bases). The germline V and J ends were trimmed by 4 bases and 5 bases, with 19 bases remaining between them. The CDR3 is made up of 16 amino acids. Germline loops: CDR1 LGHDT, CDR2 YNNKEL (reference sequence). The CDR3 region is CASSPTLTGLRDTQYF. The CDR3, as DNA: TGTGCCAGCAGCCCCACGTTGACGGGACTGAGAGATACGCAGTATTTT.

The J gene is TRBJ1-1, the V gene TRBV3-1 (or the pseudogene TRBV3-2); D gene ambiguous. The CDR3 is 15 residues long. V lost 2 bases, J lost 5 bases, and 15 bases lay in between. Germline assignment: CDR1 LGHDT and CDR2 YNNKEL (reference sequence). CDR3: CASSQISFEFTEAFF. The CDR3 coding sequence is TGTGCCAGCAGCCAAATTAGTTTTGAGTTTACTGAAGCTTTCTTT.

This clone was found once. This chain uses TRBV5-1 with TRBJ1-2; TRBD1 matches 10 bases. The CDR3 has 14 amino acids. With V trimmed by 4 bases and J by 6 bases, 6 bases remained unmatched. From germline, CDR1 is SGHRS and CDR2 YFSETQ. The chain's CDR3 is CASSNGQGGDGYTF. DNA of the CDR3: TGCGCCAGCAGCAACGGACAGGGGGGAGATGGCTACACCTTC.

This chain links TRBV9 with TRBJ1-2; tentatively, D is TRBD1 (6 bases). The CDR3 contains 13 residues. Germline loops: CDR1 SGDLS, CDR2 YYNGEE. V lost 3 bases to trimming and J lost 1 base, with 7 bases between them. The chain's CDR3 is CASSGQVNYGYTF. In nucleotides, the CDR3 is TGTGCCAGCAGCGGACAGGTTAACTATGGCTACACCTTC.

CDR3 amino acids: CASSLYGGAAYNEQFF. CDR3 sequence (DNA): TGTGCCAGCAGCCTCTACGGGGGGGCCGCCTACAATGAGCAGTTCTTC. The genes are TRBV3-1 (or the pseudogene TRBV3-2) and TRBJ2-1; 8 bases map to TRBD2. V gave up 4 bases and J gave up 2 bases; unmatched junction bases: 7. The CDR3 has 16 residues. The germline gives CDR1 LGHDT, CDR2 YNNKEL (reference sequence).

The chain carries TRBV4-1 and TRBJ2-2; D is ambiguous. The germline CDR1 and CDR2 sequences are MGHRA and YSYEKL. V gave up 2 bases and J gave up 5 bases, with 12 bases separating them. The CDR3 consists of 15 residues. The CDR3 DNA is TGCGCCAGCAGCCAATCCAGCCTAGGTACCGGGGAGCTGTTTTTT. Amino acid sequence: CASSQSSLGTGELFF.

This clone has just one count. The V gene is TRBV19, the J gene TRBJ2-1; D call uncertain. In germline, CDR1 is LNHDA, CDR2 SQIVND (reference sequence). The CDR3 contains 15 residues. Deletions cut 1 base from V and 4 bases from J, with 11 bases between. The DNA of the CDR3 is TGTGCCAGTAGTATAGCCCGAAGACCTTACAATGAGCAGTTCTTC. As protein: CASSIARRPYNEQFF.

The V gene is TRBV9, the J gene TRBJ2-3; weak D call: TRBD2 (5 bases). V lost 0 bases and J lost 0, with 8 bases in between. Germline CDR1 and CDR2: SGDLS and YYNGEE. This CDR3 contains 15 residues. The CDR3 DNA is TGTGCCAGCAGCGTAGAGCGGATCAGCACAGATACGCAGTATTTT. Translated: CASSVERISTDTQYF.

V and J are TRBV7-8 and TRBJ2-2, with 15 bases fitting TRBD2. Unmatched junction bases numbered 6, after V lost 4 bases and J lost 3 bases. The CDR3 spans 18 residues. Germline V lookup: CDR1 SGHVS, CDR2 FQNEAQ. The chain's CDR3 is CASSSRTSGRVDTGELFF. Written as DNA, the CDR3 is TGTGCCAGCAGCTCTCGGACTAGCGGGAGGGTGGACACCGGGGAGCTGTTTTTT.

This chain connects TRBV30 to TRBJ2-1, with D possibly being TRBD2 (5 bases). V dropped 0 bases and J dropped 2 bases, with 11 bases sitting between them. Germline V gives CDR1 GTSNPN, CDR2 SVGIG (reference sequence). This CDR3 contains 15 residues. CDR3 loop: CAWSVGWEPYNEQFF. As DNA, the CDR3 is TGTGCCTGGAGTGTCGGGTGGGAGCCCTACAATGAGCAGTTCTTC.

The table lists this clone with a count of one. The chain uses TRBV6-5 and TRBJ1-5; D not certain. This CDR3 has 14 amino acids. CDR1 MNHEY and CDR2 SVGAGI come from the germline V gene. Between the trimmed V and J ends, which lost 6 bases and 2 bases, there was a span of 11 bases. CDR3 bases: TGTGCCAGCAGGGATCGTGAAGGCAATCAGCCCCAGCATTTT. Protein: CASRDREGNQPQHF.

This clone was seen only a few times. The chain is built from TRBV30 and TRBJ2-1; TRBD1 matches at 11 bases. CDR3 length: 18 amino acids. The J segment lost 4 bases and the V segment lost 3 bases, leaving 14 bases of the junction unmatched. Germline CDR1 and CDR2: GTSNPN and SVGIG (reference sequence). The CDR3 protein is CAWSGGVGQGVSYNEQFF. Here the CDR3 DNA reads TGTGCCTGGAGCGGGGGTGTGGGACAGGGGGTGAGTTACAATGAGCAGTTCTTC.